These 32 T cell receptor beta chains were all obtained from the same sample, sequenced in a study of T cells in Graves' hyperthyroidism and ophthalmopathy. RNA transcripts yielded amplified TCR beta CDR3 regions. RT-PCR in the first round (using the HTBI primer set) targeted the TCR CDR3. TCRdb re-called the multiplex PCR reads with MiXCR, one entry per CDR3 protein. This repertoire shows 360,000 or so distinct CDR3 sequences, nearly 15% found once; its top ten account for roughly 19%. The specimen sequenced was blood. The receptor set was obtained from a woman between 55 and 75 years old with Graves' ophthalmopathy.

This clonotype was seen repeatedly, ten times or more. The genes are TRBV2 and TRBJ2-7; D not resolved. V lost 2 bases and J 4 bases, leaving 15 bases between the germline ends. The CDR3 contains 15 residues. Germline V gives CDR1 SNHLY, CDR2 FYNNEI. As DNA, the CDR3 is TGTGCCAGCAGTGAATCGCGCCTTCCTACTTACGAGCAGTACTTC. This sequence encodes CASSESRLPTYEQYF.

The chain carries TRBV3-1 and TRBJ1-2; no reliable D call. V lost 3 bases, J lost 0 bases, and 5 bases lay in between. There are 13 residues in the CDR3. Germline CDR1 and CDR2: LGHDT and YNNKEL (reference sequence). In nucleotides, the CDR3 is TGTGCCAGCAGCCAGGCAGCTAACTATGGCTACACCTTC. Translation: CASSQAANYGYTF. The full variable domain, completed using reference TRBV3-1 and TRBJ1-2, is DTAVSQTPKYLVTQMGNDKSIKCEQNLGHDTMYWYKQDSKKFLKIMFSYNNKELIINETVPNRFSPKSPDKAHLNLHINSLELGDSAVYFCASSQAANYGYTFGSGTRLTVV.

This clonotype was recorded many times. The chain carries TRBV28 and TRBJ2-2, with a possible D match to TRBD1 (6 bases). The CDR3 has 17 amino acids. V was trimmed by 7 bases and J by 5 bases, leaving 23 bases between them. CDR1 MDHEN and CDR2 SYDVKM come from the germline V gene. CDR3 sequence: CASTITSPAGVTGELFF. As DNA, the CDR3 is TGTGCCAGCACCATCACATCCCCTGCAGGGGTAACCGGGGAGCTGTTTTTT.

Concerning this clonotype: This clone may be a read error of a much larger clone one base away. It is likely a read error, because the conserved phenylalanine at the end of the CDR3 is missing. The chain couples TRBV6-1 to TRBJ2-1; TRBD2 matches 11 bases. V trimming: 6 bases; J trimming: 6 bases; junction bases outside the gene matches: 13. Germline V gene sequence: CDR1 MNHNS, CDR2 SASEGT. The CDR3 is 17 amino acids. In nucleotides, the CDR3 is TGTGCCAGCAGAGCCACCACCGGGACTAGCGGTAGCAATGAGCAGTTCGTC. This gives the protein CASRATTGTSGSNEQFV.

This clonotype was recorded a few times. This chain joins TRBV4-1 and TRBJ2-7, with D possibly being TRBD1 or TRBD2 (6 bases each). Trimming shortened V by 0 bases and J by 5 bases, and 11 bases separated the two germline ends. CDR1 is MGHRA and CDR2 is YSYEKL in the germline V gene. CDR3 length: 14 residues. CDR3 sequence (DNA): TGCGCCAGCAGCCAAGAAACAGGGAGGAACGAGCAGTACTTC. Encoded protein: CASSQETGRNEQYF.

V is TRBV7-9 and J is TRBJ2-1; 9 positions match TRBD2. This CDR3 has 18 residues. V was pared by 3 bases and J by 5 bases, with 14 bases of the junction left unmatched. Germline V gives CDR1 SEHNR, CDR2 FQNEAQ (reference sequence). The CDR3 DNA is TGTGCCAGCAGCTTCAGGGGGTTAGCGGGAGTTTCCAACAATGAGCAGTTCTTC. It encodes CASSFRGLAGVSNNEQFF.

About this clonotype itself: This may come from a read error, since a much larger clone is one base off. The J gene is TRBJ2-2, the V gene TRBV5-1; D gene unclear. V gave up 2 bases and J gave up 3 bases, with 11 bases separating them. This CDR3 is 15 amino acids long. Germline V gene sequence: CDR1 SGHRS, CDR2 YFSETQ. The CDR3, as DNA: TGCGCCAGCAGCTTTCAGGCTTCGGACACCGGGGAGCTGTTTTTT. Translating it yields CASSFQASDTGELFF.

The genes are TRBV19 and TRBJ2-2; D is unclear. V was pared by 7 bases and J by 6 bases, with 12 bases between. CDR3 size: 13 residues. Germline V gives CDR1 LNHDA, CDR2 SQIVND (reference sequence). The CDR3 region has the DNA TGTGCCAGTAATCGTAGAGAGTCCGGGGAGCTGTTTTTT. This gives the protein CASNRRESGELFF.

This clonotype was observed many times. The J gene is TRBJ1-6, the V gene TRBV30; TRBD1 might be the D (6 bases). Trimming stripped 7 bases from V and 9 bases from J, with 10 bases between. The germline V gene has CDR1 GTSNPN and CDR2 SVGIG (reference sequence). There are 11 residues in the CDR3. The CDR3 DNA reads TGTGCCTACAGGGACGGTTCACCCCTCCACTTT. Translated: CAYRDGSPLHF.

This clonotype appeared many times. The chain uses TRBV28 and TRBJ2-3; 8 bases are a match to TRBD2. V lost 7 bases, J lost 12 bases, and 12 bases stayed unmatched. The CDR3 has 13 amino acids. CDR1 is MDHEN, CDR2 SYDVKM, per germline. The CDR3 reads CASINPGTRFQYF. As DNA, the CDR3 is TGTGCCAGCATCAATCCCGGGACTAGATTTCAGTATTTT.

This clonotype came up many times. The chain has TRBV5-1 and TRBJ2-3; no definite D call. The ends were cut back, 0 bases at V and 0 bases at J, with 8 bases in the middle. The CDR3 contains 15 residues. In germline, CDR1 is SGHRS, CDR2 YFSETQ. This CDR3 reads CASSLGVASTDTQYF. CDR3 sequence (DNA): TGCGCCAGCAGCTTGGGCGTAGCTAGCACAGATACGCAGTATTTT.

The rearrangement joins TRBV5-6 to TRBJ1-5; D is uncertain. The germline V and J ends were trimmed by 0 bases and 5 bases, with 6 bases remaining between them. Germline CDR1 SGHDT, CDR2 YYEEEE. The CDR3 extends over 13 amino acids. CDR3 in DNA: TGTGCCAGCAGCTTGGGCAGTGATCAGCCCCAGCATTTT. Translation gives CASSLGSDQPQHF.

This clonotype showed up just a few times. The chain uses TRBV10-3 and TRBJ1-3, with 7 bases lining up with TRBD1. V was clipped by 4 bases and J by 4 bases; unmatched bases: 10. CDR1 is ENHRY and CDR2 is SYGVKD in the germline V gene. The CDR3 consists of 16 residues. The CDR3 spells CAISVDRAPPGNTIYF. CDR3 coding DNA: TGTGCCATCAGTGTCGACAGGGCCCCTCCAGGAAACACCATATATTTT.

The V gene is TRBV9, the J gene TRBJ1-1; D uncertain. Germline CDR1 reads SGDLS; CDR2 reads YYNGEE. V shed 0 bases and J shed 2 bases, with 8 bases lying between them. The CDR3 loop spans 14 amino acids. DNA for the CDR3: TGTGCCAGCAGCGTAGTAGCAGAAAACACTGAAGCTTTCTTT. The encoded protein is CASSVVAENTEAFF.

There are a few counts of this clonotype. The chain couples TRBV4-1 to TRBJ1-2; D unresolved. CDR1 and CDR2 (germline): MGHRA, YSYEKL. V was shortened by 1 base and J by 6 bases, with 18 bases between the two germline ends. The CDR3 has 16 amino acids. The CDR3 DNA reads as TGCGCCAGCAGCCAAGCCGGTAAGGTATTAGGAGATGGCTACACCTTC. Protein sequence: CASSQAGKVLGDGYTF.

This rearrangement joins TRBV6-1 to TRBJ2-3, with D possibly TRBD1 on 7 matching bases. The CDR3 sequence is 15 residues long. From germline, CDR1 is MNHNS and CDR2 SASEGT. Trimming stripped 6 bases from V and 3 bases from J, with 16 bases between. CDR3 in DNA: TGTGCCAGCAGCCGTCTGGAGGGGGCAACAGATACGCAGTATTTT. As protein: CASSRLEGATDTQYF.

CDR3 region: CASSPDYYEQYF. In DNA form, the CDR3 reads TGTGCCAGCAGCCCAGATTACTACGAGCAGTACTTC. The chain couples TRBV11-2 to TRBJ2-7; no reliable D call. The V and J ends lost 5 bases and 3 bases respectively, with 8 bases between them. The V gene's germline CDR1 is SGHAT and CDR2 FQNNGV. The CDR3 has 12 residues.

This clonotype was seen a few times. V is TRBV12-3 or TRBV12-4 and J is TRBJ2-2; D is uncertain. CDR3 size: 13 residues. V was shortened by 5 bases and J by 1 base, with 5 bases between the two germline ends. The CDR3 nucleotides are TGTGCCAGCAGTCGTAGGAACACCGGGGAGCTGTTTTTT. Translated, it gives CASSRRNTGELFF.

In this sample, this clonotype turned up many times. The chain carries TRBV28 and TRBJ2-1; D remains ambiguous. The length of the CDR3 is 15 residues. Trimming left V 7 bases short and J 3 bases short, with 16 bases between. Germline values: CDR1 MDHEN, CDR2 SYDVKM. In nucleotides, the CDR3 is TGTGCCAGCAACCCCCTCGGTAAGGGCTACAATGAGCAGTTCTTC. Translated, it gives CASNPLGKGYNEQFF.

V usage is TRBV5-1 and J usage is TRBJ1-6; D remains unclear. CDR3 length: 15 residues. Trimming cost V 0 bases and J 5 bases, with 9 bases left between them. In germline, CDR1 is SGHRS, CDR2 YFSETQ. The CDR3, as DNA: TGCGCCAGCAGCTTGGGTGGAGCTAATAATTCACCCCTCCACTTT. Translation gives CASSLGGANNSPLHF.

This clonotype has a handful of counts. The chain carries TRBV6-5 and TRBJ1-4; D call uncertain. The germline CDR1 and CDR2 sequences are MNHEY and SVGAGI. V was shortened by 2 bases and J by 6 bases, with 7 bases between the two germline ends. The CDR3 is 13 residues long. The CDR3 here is CASSYQVDEKLFF. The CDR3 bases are TGTGCCAGCAGTTACCAGGTGGATGAAAAACTGTTTTTT.

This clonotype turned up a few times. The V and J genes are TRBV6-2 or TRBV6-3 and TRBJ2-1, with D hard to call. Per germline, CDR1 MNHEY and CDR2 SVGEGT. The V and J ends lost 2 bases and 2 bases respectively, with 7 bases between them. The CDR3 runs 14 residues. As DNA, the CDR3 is TGTGCCAGCAGTTACAGTTCCACCTACAATGAGCAGTTCTTC. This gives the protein CASSYSSTYNEQFF.

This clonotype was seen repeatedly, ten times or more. DNA of the CDR3: TGTGCCAGCAGTTACGCAGGTGGCAGGAGGGGTTCCGAGCAGTACTTC. Its translation is CASSYAGGRRGSEQYF. This rearrangement joins TRBV6-6 to TRBJ2-7, with D possibly being TRBD2 (6 bases). Germline V gene lookup returns CDR1 MNHNY and CDR2 SVGAGI (reference sequence). This CDR3 comprises 16 residues. Trimming took 2 bases from V and 6 from J, leaving 20 bases between them.

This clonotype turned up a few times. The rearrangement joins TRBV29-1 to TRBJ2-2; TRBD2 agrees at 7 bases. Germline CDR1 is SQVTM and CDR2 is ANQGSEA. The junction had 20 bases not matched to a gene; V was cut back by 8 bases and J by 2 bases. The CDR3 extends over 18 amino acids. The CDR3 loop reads CSPGRWLAALCNTGELFF. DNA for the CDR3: TGCAGCCCTGGGAGGTGGCTAGCGGCGTTGTGCAACACCGGGGAGCTGTTTTTT.

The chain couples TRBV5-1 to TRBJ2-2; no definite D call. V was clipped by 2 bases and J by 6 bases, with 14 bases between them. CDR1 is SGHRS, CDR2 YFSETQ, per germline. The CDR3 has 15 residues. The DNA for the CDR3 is TGCGCCAGCAGCTTTCCCAGCAGCTTGGCCGGGGAGCTGTTTTTT. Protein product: CASSFPSSLAGELFF.

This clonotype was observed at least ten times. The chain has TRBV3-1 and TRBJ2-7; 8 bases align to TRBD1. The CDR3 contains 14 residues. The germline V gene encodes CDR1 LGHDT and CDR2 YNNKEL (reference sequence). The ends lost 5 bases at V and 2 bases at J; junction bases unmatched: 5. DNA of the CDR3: TGTGCCAGCAGCTTCTGGGACAGGCCCTACGAGCAGTACTTC. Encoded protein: CASSFWDRPYEQYF.

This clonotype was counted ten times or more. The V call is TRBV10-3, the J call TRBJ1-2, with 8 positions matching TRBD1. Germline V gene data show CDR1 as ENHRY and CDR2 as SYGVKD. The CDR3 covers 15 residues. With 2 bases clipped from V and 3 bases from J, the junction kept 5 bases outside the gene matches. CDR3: CAISERTGIDYGYTF. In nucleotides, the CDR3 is TGTGCCATCAGTGAGAGGACAGGGATTGACTATGGCTACACCTTC.

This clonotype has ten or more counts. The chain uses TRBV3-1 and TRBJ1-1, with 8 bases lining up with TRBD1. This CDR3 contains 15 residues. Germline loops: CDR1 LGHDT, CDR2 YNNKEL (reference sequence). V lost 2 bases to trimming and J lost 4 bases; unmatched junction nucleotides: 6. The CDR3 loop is CASSQRDRPFTEAFF. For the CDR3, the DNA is TGTGCCAGCAGCCAACGGGACAGGCCCTTCACTGAAGCTTTCTTT.

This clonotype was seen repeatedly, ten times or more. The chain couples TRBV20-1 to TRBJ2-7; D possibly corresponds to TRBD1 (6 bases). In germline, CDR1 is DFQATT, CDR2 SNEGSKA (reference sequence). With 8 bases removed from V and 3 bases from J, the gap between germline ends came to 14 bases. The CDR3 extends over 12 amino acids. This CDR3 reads CSLPGQLYEQYF. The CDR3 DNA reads TGCAGTCTTCCGGGACAACTCTACGAGCAGTACTTC.

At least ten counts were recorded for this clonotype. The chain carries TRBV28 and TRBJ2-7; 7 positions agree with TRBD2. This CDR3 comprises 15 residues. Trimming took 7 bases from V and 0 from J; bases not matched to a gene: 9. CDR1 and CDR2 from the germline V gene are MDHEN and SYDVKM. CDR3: CASKDQERDSYEQYF. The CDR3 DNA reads TGTGCCAGCAAAGATCAGGAGCGGGACTCCTACGAGCAGTACTTC.

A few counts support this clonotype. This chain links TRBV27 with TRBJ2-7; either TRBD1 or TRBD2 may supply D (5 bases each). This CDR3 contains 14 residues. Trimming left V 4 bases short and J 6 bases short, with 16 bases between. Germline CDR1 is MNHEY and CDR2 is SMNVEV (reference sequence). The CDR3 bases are TGTGCCAGCAGTTCCCGGGACGGCATAGGCGAGCAGTACTTC. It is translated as CASSSRDGIGEQYF.

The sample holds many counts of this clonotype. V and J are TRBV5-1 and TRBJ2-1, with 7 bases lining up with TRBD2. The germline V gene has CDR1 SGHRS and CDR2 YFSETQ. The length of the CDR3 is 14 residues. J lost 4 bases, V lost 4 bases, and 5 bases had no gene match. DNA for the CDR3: TGCGCCAGCAGCCGGGACTACCAATACAATGAGCAGTTCTTC. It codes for CASSRDYQYNEQFF.